This T cell receptor beta chain was sequenced in a study of blood T cell repertoires in COVID-19. For the study at large: Acute and convalescent COVID-19 specimens originated in the United States, Italy and Spain.

This clone was seen only a few times. From germline, CDR1 is SGHRS and CDR2 YFSETQ. CDR3 size: 14 residues. Unmatched junction bases numbered 11, after V lost 7 bases and J lost 5 bases. As originally analysed: Estimation of nucleated cell counts relied on the amplification of reference gene primers. TCRdb's copy holds only in-frame clones and misses some; the assay was immunoSEQ multiplex PCR. That table supplies the V and J calls and clone size; D and trimming were determined from the DNA. The sample has 25,000 to 35,000 clones, around 90% seen once. The rearrangement joins TRBV5-1 to TRBJ2-5, with TRBD2 matching over 7 bases. Sequencing was done on a sample of peripheral blood. The receptor comes from a man in his sixties with active COVID-19. The CDR3, as DNA: TGCGCCAGCGCCCCGGGGGGAGGTGTGGAGACCCAGTACTTC. Amino acid sequence: CASAPGGGVETQYF.